One and the same sample provided the 12 T cell receptor beta chains below, sequenced in a study of vaccination and CD4 T cells after COVID-19. The Oncomine TCR Beta short-read assay was what sequenced the DNA obtained from cultured CD4+ T cells. It was from cultured CD4+ T cells that genomic DNA was extracted. A single record per CDR3 protein comes from TCRdb applying MiXCR to the PCR reads. The sample contains under 10,000 distinct CDR3 sequences, about 35% of which appear only once. The antigens of these receptors remain unknown. Treatment meaning: roughly 10-day PBMC culture with coronavirus spike peptide pools or control peptides (ViraFEST assay). The unexposed donor's CD4+ T cells were collected before the COVID-19 pandemic (2011-2018). The sequenced sample was CD4+ T cells from blood, cultured in vitro. The receptor set was obtained from a human donor in good health.

The chain uses TRBV14 and TRBJ1-1; TRBD1 might be the D (6 bases). Trimming left V 0 bases short and J 11 bases short, with 13 bases between. The CDR3 has 13 residues. Germline V gene data show CDR1 as SGHDN and CDR2 as FVKESK. The CDR3 DNA is TGTGCCAGCAGCCAAGATATACAGGGTGGGGCTTTCTTT. Protein sequence: CASSQDIQGGAFF.

This clonotype was seen a few times. This chain joins TRBV24-1 and TRBJ2-5; 7 bases match TRBD2. Germline loops: CDR1 KGHDR, CDR2 SFDVKD. V was clipped by 3 bases and J by 5 bases; unmatched bases: 5. The CDR3 runs to 14 residues. The CDR3 reads CATSDPQGGETQYF. The CDR3 bases are TGTGCCACCAGTGATCCTCAGGGAGGGGAGACCCAGTACTTC.

The J gene is TRBJ2-3, the V gene TRBV2; D is undetermined. Per germline, CDR1 SNHLY and CDR2 FYNNEI. Trimming removed 7 bases at V and 2 bases at J, with 7 bases between. CDR3 length: 12 residues. This CDR3 is CASNSYTDTQYF. The DNA for the CDR3 is TGTGCCAGCAATTCCTACACAGATACGCAGTATTTT.

V gene TRBV6-1 combines with J gene TRBJ1-6; 8 bases agree with TRBD1. V was clipped by 8 bases and J by 5 bases; unmatched bases: 11. The CDR3 sequence is 16 residues long. Germline CDR1 reads MNHNS; CDR2 reads SASEGT. DNA of the CDR3: TGTGCCAGCTCCTTACTGCAGGGGGCCAATAATTCACCCCTCCACTTT. It encodes CASSLLQGANNSPLHF.

This chain links TRBV18 with TRBJ2-7; TRBD1 aligns across 10 bases. The CDR3 extends over 15 amino acids. Looked up from germline, CDR1 is KGHSH and CDR2 is LQKENI. The V segment lost 2 bases and the J segment 3 bases; nucleotides outside the gene matches: 4. CDR3 in amino acids: CASSPIGQGGYEQYF. The CDR3 nucleotides are TGTGCCAGCTCACCAATAGGACAGGGGGGCTACGAGCAGTACTTC.

This clonotype has just a few counts. CDR3 coding DNA: TGTGCCAGCACCTCCGGGGCGAAAAATTCACCCCTCCACTTT. It yields the protein CASTSGAKNSPLHF. The rearrangement joins TRBV25-1 to TRBJ1-6, with D perhaps TRBD1 (5 bases). Per germline, CDR1 MGHDK and CDR2 SYGVNS. V lost 7 bases, J lost 7 bases, and 14 bases lay in between. This CDR3 is 14 amino acids long.

V is TRBV6-5 and J is TRBJ1-1, with D hard to call. Per the germline V gene, CDR1 is MNHEY and CDR2 is SVGAGI. The CDR3 contains 15 residues. Trimming removed 2 bases from V and 2 bases from J, with 12 bases in between. The CDR3 loop is CASSYRRGKNTEAFF. The DNA of the CDR3 is TGTGCCAGCAGTTACCGCCGGGGAAAAAACACTGAAGCTTTCTTT.

The chain has TRBV5-5 and TRBJ1-1; D gene ambiguous. Deletions cut 1 base from V and 7 bases from J, with 11 bases between. CDR3 length: 13 amino acids. Germline V lookup: CDR1 SGHKS, CDR2 YYEKEE (reference sequence). CDR3 region: CASSLRGYGEAFF. CDR3 bases: TGTGCCAGCAGCTTGCGAGGATACGGTGAAGCTTTCTTT.

The CDR3 loop reads CASSNTGVSGNTIYF. The CDR3 nucleotides read TGTGCCAGCAGCAATACGGGGGTCTCTGGAAACACCATATATTTT. V usage is TRBV7-3 and J usage is TRBJ1-3; a possible D gene is TRBD1 (5 bases). The CDR3 spans 15 residues. The germline V gene has CDR1 SGHTA and CDR2 FQGTGA. V shed 5 bases and J shed 0 bases, with 11 bases lying between them.

The chain links TRBV20-1 to TRBJ2-5, with D perhaps TRBD1 (6 bases). The germline V gene has CDR1 DFQATT and CDR2 SNEGSKA (reference sequence). The CDR3 runs to 12 residues. The CDR3: CRLTGYGETQYF. CDR3 bases: TGCAGGCTAACAGGGTACGGGGAGACCCAGTACTTC.

The chain uses TRBV20-1 and TRBJ2-7, with D tentatively TRBD1 or TRBD2 (5 bases each). Trimming removed 4 bases from V and 4 bases from J, with 17 bases in between. Germline V gene sequence: CDR1 DFQATT, CDR2 SNEGSKA (reference sequence). This CDR3 has 14 amino acids. The CDR3 region is CSATRDANPYEQYF. The CDR3 bases are TGCAGTGCTACAAGGGACGCGAACCCATACGAGCAGTACTTC.

The chain has TRBV10-3 and TRBJ2-3; D gene unclear. From germline, CDR1 is ENHRY and CDR2 SYGVKD. Trimming stripped 6 bases from V and 0 bases from J, with 10 bases between. CDR3 length: 14 residues. As DNA, the CDR3 is TGTGCCATCAGGAACATGGCTAGCACAGATACGCAGTATTTT. This sequence encodes CAIRNMASTDTQYF.